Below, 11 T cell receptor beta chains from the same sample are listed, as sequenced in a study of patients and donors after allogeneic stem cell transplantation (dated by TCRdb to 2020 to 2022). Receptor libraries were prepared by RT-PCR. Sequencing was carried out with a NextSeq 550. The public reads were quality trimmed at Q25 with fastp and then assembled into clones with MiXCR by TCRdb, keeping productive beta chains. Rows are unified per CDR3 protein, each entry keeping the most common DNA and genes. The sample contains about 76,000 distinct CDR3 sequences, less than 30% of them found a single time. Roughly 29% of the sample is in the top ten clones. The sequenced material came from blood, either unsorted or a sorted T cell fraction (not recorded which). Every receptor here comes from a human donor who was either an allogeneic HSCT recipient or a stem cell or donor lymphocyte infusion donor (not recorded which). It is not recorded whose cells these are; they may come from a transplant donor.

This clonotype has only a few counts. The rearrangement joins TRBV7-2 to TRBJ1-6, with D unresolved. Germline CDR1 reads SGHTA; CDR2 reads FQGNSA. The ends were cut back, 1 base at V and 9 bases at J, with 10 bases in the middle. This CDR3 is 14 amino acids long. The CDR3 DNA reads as TGTGCCAGCAGCTTAGGGGAGCGGGTTTCACCCCTCCACTTT. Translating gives CASSLGERVSPLHF.

CDR3 in amino acids: CASAGTSPAEQYF. The CDR3, as DNA: TGTGCCAGCGCAGGGACCTCTCCCGCCGAGCAGTACTTC. The genes are TRBV25-1 and TRBJ2-7, with D possibly being TRBD1 or TRBD2 (5 bases each). Trimming removed 8 bases at V and 6 bases at J, with 17 bases between. This CDR3 spans 13 amino acids. Per germline, CDR1 MGHDK and CDR2 SYGVNS.

The CDR3 is CASSQDLGRGNEQFF. In DNA form, the CDR3 reads TGCGCCAGCAGCCAAGATTTGGGCAGGGGGAATGAGCAGTTCTTC. The V and J genes are TRBV4-3 and TRBJ2-1; 7 positions agree with TRBD1. The CDR3 has 15 amino acids. With V trimmed by 0 bases and J by 7 bases, 6 bases remained unmatched. CDR1 LGHNA and CDR2 YSLEER come from the germline V gene.

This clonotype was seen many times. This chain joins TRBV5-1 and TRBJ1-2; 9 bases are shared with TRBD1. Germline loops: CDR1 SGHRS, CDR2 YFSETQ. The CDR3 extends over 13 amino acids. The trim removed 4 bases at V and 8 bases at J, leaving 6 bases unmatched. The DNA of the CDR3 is TGCGCCAGCAGCCCGGGACAGGGAGGCGGCTACACCTTC. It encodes CASSPGQGGGYTF.

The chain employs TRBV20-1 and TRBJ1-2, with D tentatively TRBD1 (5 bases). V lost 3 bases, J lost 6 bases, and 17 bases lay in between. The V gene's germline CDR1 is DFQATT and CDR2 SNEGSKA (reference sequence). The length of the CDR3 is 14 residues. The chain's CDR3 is CSARNRMESNGYTF. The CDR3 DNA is TGCAGTGCTAGGAACAGGATGGAAAGTAATGGCTACACCTTC.

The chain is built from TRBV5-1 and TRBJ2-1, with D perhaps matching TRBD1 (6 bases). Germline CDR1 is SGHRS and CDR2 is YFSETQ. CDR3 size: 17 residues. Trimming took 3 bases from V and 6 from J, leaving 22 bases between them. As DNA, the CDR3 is TGCGCCAGCAGCTCGTTACTCGTACAGGGAGTGAGCAATGAGCAGTTCTTC. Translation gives CASSSLLVQGVSNEQFF.

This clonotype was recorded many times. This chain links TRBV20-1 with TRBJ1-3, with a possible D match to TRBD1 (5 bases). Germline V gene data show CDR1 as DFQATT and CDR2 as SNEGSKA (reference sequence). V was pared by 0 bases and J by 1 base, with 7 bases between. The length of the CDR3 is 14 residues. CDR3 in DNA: TGCAGTGCTAGAGATCCAGGGTCTGGAAACACCATATATTTT. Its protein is CSARDPGSGNTIYF.

DNA of the CDR3: TGTGCCAGCAGTTGGGGGGGGTTCGCTGAAGCTTTCTTT. This translates into CASSWGGFAEAFF. The gene calls are TRBV27 and TRBJ1-1, with D possibly TRBD1 on 5 matching bases. Deletions cut 4 bases from V and 6 bases from J, with 12 bases between. CDR1 and CDR2 from the germline V gene are MNHEY and SMNVEV (reference sequence). CDR3 length: 13 residues.

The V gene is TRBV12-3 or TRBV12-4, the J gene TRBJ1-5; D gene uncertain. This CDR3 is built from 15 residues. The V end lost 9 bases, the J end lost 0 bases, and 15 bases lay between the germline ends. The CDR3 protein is CASSPRGYSNQPQHF. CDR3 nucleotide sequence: TGTGCCAGTTCCCCCCGAGGGTATAGCAATCAGCCCCAGCATTTT.

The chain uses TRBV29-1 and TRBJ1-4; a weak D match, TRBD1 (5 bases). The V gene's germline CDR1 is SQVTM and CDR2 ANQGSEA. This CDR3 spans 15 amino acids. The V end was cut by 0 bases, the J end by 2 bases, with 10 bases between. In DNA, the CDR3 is TGCAGCGTTGAAGATCTTGGGGCTACTAATGAAAAACTGTTTTTT. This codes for CSVEDLGATNEKLFF.

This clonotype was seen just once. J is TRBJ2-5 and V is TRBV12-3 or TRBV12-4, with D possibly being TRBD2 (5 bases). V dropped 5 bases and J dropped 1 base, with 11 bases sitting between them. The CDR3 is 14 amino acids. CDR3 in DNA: TGTGCCAGCAGTCCCCTGACTACCCAAGAGACCCAGTACTTC. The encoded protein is CASSPLTTQETQYF.